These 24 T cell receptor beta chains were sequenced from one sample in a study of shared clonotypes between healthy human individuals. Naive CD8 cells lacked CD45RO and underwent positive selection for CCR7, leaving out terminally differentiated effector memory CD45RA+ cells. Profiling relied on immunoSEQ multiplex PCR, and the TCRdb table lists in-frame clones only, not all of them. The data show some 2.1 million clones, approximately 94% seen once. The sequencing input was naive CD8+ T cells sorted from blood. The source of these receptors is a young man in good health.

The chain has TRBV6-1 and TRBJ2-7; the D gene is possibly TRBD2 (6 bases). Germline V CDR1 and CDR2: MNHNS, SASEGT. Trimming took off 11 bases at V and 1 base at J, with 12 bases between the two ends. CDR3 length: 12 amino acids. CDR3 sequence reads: CASWGESYEQYF. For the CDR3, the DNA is TGTGCCTCATGGGGGGAGTCCTACGAGCAGTACTTC.

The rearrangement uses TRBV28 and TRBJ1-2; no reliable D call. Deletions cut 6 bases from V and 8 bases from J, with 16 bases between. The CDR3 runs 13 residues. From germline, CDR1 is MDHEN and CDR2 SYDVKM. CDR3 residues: CASRGLGIQGYTF. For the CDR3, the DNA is TGTGCCAGCAGGGGTTTGGGAATACAAGGCTACACCTTC.

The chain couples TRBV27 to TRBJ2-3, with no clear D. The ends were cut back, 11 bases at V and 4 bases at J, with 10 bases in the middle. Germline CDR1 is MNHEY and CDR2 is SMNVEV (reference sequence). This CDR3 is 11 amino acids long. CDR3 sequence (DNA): TGTGCCTCTGGGTCGGCAGATACGCAGTATTTT. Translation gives CASGSADTQYF.

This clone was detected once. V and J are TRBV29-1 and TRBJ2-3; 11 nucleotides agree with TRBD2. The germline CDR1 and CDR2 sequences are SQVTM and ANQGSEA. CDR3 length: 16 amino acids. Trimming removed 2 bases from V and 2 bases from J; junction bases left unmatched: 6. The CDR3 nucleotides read TGCAGCGTTGAATGGGAGACTAGCGGGATCACAGATACGCAGTATTTT. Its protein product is CSVEWETSGITDTQYF.

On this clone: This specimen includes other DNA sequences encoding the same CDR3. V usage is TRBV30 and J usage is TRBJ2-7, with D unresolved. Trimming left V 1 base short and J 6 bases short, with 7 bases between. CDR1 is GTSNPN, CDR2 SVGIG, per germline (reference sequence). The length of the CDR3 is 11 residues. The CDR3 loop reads CAWSGLGEQYF. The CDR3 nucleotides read TGTGCCTGGAGTGGCCTGGGCGAGCAGTACTTC.

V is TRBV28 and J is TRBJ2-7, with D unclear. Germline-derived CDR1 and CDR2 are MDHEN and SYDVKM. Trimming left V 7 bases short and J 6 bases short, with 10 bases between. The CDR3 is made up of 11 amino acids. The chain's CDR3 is CASNLSGEQYF. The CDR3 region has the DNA TGTGCCAGCAACCTGTCCGGCGAGCAGTACTTC.

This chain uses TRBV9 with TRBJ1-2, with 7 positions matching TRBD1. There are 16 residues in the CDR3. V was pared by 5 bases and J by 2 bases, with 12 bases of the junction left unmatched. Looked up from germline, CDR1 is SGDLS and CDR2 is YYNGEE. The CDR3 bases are TGTGCCAGCAGTGGCCAGACAGGGCTAGGAAACTATGGCTACACCTTC. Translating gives CASSGQTGLGNYGYTF.

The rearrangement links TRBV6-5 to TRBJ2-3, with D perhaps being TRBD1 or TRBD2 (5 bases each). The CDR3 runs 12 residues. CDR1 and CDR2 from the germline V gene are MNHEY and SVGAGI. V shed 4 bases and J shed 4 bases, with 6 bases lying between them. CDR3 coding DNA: TGTGCCAGCAGTTGGGGGTCAGATACGCAGTATTTT. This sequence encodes CASSWGSDTQYF.

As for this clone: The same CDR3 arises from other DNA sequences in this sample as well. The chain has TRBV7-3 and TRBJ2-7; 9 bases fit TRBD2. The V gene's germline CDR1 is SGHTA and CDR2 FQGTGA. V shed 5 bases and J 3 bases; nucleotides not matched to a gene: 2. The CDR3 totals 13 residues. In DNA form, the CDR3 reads TGTGCCAGCAGCGTACTAGCGGGCTACGAGCAGTACTTC. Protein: CASSVLAGYEQYF.

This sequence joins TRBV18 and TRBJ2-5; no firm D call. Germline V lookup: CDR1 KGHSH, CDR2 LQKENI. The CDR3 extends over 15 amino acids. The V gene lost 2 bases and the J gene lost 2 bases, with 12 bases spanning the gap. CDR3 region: CASSPSAQVQETQYF. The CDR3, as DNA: TGTGCCAGCTCACCAAGTGCCCAGGTACAAGAGACCCAGTACTTC.

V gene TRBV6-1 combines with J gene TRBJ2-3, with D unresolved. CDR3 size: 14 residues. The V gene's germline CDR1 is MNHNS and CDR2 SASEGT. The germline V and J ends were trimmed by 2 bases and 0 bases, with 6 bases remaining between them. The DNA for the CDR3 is TGTGCCAGCAGTGAACCTGATAGCACAGATACGCAGTATTTT. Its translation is CASSEPDSTDTQYF.

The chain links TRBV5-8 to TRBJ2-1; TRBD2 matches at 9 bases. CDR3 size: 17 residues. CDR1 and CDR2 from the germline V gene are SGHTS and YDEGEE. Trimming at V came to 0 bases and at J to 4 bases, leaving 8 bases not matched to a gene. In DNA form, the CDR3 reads TGTGCCAGCAGCTTGGAGTCTAGCGGGAAGCTATACAATGAGCAGTTCTTC. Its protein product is CASSLESSGKLYNEQFF.

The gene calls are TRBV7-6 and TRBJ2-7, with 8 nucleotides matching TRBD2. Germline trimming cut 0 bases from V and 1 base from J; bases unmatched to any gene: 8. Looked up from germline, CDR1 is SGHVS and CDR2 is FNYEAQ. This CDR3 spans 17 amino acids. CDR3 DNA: TGTGCCAGCAGCTTAGCAACCGGGACTAGTCATTCCTACGAGCAGTACTTC. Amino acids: CASSLATGTSHSYEQYF.

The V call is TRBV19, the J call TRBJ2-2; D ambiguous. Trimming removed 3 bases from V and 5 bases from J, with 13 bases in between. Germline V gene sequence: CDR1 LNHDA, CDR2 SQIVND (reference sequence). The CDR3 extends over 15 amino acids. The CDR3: CASSMYSVGTGELFF. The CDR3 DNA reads TGTGCCAGTAGTATGTATTCGGTGGGAACCGGGGAGCTGTTTTTT.

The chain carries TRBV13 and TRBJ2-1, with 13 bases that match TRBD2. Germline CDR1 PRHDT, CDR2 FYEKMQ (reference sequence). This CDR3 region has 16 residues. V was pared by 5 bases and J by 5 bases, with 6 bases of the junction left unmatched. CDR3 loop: CASSPRTSGSHNEQFF. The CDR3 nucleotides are TGTGCCAGCAGCCCGCGGACTAGCGGGAGTCACAATGAGCAGTTCTTC.

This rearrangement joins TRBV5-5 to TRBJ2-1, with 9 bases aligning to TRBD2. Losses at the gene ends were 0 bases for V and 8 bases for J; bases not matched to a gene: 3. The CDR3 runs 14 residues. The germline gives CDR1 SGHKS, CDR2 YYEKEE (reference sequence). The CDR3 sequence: CASSLVTSGHEQFF. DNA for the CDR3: TGTGCCAGCAGCTTGGTTACTAGCGGGCATGAGCAGTTCTTC.

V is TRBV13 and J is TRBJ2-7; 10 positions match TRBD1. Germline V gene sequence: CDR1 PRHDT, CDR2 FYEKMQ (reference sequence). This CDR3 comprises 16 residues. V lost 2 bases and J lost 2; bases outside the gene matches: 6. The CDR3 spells CASSLSDGTGAYEQYF. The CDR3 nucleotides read TGTGCCAGCAGCTTAAGTGATGGGACAGGGGCCTACGAGCAGTACTTC.

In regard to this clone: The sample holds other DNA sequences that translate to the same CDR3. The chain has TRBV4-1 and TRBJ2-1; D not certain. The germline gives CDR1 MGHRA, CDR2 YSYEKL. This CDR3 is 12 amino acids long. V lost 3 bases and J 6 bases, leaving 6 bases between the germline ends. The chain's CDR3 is CASSHSSNEQFF. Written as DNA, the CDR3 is TGCGCCAGCAGCCATAGTTCCAATGAGCAGTTCTTC.

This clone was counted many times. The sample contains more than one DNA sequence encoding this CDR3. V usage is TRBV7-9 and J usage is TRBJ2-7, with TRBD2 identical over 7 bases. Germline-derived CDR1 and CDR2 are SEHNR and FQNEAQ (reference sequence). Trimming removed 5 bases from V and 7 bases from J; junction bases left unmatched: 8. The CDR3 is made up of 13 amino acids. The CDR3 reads CASSPNLGGEQYF. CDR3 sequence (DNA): TGTGCCAGCAGCCCGAACCTGGGGGGGGAGCAGTACTTC. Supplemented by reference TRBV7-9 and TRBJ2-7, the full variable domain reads DTGVSQNPRHKITKRGQNVTFRCDPISEHNRLYWYRQTLGQGPEFLTYFQNEAQLEKSRLLSDRFSAERPKGSFSTLEIQRTEQGDSAMYLCASSPNLGGEQYFGPGTRLTVT.

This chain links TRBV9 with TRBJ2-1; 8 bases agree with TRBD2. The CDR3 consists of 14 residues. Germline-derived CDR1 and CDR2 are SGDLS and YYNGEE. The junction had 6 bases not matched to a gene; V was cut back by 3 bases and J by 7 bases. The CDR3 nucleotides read TGTGCCAGCAGCGGTGGCGGGAGGTTTAATGAGCAGTTCTTC. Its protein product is CASSGGGRFNEQFF.

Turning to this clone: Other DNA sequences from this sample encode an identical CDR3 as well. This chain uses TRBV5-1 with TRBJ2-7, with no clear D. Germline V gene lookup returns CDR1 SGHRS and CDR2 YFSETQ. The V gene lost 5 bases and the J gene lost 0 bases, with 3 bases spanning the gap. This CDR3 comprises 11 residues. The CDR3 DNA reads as TGCGCCAGCAGTACCTCCTACGAGCAGTACTTC. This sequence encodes CASSTSYEQYF.

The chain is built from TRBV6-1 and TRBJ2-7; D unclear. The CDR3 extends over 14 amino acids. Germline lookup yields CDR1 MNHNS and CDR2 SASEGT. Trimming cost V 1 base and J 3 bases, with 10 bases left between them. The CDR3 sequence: CASSEVGRIYEQYF. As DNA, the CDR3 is TGTGCCAGCAGTGAAGTTGGTCGGATCTACGAGCAGTACTTC.

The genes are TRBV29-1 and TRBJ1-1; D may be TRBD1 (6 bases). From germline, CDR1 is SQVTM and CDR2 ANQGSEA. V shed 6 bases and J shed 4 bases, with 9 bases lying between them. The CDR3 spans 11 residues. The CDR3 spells CSVPQGTEAFF. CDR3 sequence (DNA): TGCAGCGTCCCACAGGGCACTGAAGCTTTCTTT. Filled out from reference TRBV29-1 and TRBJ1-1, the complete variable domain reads SAVISQKPSRDICQRGTSLTIQCQVDSQVTMMFWYRQQPGQSLTLIATANQGSEATYESGFVIDKFPISRPNLTFSTLTVSNMSPEDSSIYLCSVPQGTEAFFGQGTRLTVV.

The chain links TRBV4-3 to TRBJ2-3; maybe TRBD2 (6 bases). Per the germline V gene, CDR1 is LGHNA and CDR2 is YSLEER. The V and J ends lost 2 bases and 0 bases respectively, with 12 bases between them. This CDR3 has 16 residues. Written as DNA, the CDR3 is TGCGCCAGCAGCCAACGGGACTGGTCTAGCACAGATACGCAGTATTTT. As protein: CASSQRDWSSTDTQYF.